Listed here are 14 T cell receptor beta chains from one sample, sequenced in a study of blood T cell repertoires in COVID-19. Method: immunoSEQ multiplex PCR; TCRdb's copy keeps in-frame clones and lacks some. The sample records 300,000 to 400,000 clones, approximately 90% being singletons. The material sequenced was peripheral blood. The receptors were gathered from a woman aged 45-59 years with active or convalescent COVID-19.

The rearrangement uses TRBV2 and TRBJ2-1; 11 nucleotides line up with TRBD1. CDR3 length equals 17 residues. Germline CDR1 and CDR2: SNHLY and FYNNEI. V dropped 8 bases and J dropped 3; count of bases not matched to a gene: 12. The CDR3 bases are TGTGCCAGCCACGGGACAGGGGGAGTTCCAGACTACAATGAGCAGTTCTTC. This encodes CASHGTGGVPDYNEQFF.

The V and J genes are TRBV19 and TRBJ1-1; D not certain. The V and J ends lost 7 bases and 1 base respectively, with 7 bases between them. The CDR3 is 12 residues long. The germline V gene encodes CDR1 LNHDA and CDR2 SQIVND (reference sequence). The CDR3 nucleotides are TGTGCCAGTAATCTCCCGAACACTGAAGCTTTCTTT. Translation: CASNLPNTEAFF.

This clone was detected only once. This chain connects TRBV3-1 (or the pseudogene TRBV3-2) to TRBJ1-4; TRBD1 matches 10 bases. V lost 1 base and J lost 10; bases outside the gene matches: 9. The germline V gene has CDR1 LGHDT and CDR2 YNNKEL (reference sequence). The CDR3 has 16 residues. The CDR3, as DNA: TGTGCCAGCAGCCAAGTGGTGAGACAGGGGGCTGGAAAACTGTTTTTT. It encodes CASSQVVRQGAGKLFF.

The rearrangement links TRBV28 to TRBJ2-7; the D gene is possibly TRBD2 (6 bases). The germline V gene encodes CDR1 MDHEN and CDR2 SYDVKM. The CDR3 extends over 15 amino acids. Trimming took off 3 bases at V and 3 bases at J, with 15 bases between the two ends. CDR3 DNA sequence: TGTGCCAGCAGTTTTATGAGTACTAGCAGCTACGAGCAGTACTTC. It yields the protein CASSFMSTSSYEQYF.

The CDR3 DNA reads as TGTGCCAGCGCGACAGGGAGCAATCAGCCCCAGCATTTT. Residues: CASATGSNQPQHF. The rearrangement joins TRBV18 to TRBJ1-5, with 7 bases that match TRBD1. Germline trimming cut 8 bases from V and 1 base from J; bases unmatched to any gene: 2. Germline V gene data show CDR1 as KGHSH and CDR2 as LQKENI. The CDR3 is 13 amino acids. Full variable domain (rest looked up from reference TRBV18 and TRBJ1-5): NAGVMQNPRHLVRRRGQEARLRCSPMKGHSHVYWYRQLPEEGLKFMVYLQKENIIDESGMPKERFSAEFPKEGPSILRIQQVVRGDSAAYFCASATGSNQPQHFGDGTRLSIL.

The J gene is TRBJ2-7, the V gene TRBV20-1; D perhaps matches TRBD2 (5 bases). Trimming left V 3 bases short and J 1 base short, with 16 bases between. CDR1 is DFQATT and CDR2 is SNEGSKA in the germline V gene (reference sequence). This CDR3 spans 15 amino acids. The CDR3 protein is CSASSGSSRSYEQYF. CDR3 bases: TGCAGTGCTAGTTCGGGAAGCTCGAGGTCCTACGAGCAGTACTTC.

V gene TRBV1 combines with J gene TRBJ2-1; the D segment call TRBD2 is taken from the table without a DNA check. TRBV1 is a pseudogene locus. The CDR3 spans 18 residues. CDR3 loop: CTSSQPRDCPKDPNEQFF. As DNA, the CDR3 is TGCACCAGCAGCCAACCGAGGGACTGTCCCAAAGACCCCAATGAGCAGTTCTTC.

This clone was seen a single time. The chain is built from TRBV29-1 and TRBJ2-4; TRBD2 agrees at 7 bases. The trim removed 1 base at V and 8 bases at J, leaving 2 bases unmatched. Germline CDR1 is SQVTM and CDR2 is ANQGSEA. CDR3 length: 12 residues. CDR3 DNA sequence: TGCAGCGTTGAAGTCGGGGGGTACATTCAGTACTTC. Translation: CSVEVGGYIQYF.

V is TRBV7-2 and J is TRBJ1-5; possible D gene TRBD1, 5 bases. Trimming took 4 bases from V and 3 from J, leaving 10 bases between them. Looked up from germline, CDR1 is SGHTA and CDR2 is FQGNSA. The CDR3 is 14 amino acids. CDR3 loop: CASSSSGINQPQHF. The CDR3, as DNA: TGTGCCAGCAGCTCGTCAGGGATCAATCAGCCCCAGCATTTT.

The rearrangement joins TRBV7-8 to TRBJ1-5, with D perhaps matching TRBD1 (5 bases). CDR3 length equals 17 residues. V was trimmed by 4 bases and J by 2 bases, leaving 18 bases between them. Germline CDR1 SGHVS, CDR2 FQNEAQ. The CDR3, as DNA: TGTGCCAGCAGCTCAACGGGGGTGCGGCTTCGCAATCAGCCCCAGCATTTT. Translated, it gives CASSSTGVRLRNQPQHF.

This sequence joins TRBV5-8 and TRBJ1-1; D remains ambiguous. V was trimmed by 4 bases and J by 0 bases, leaving 7 bases between them. Per the germline V gene, CDR1 is SGHTS and CDR2 is YDEGEE. There are 13 residues in the CDR3. The CDR3 DNA follows: TGTGCCAGCAGCAGATACATGAACACTGAAGCTTTCTTT. This gives the protein CASSRYMNTEAFF.

The chain joins TRBV5-4 to TRBJ2-7; TRBD1 matches 9 bases. The CDR3 runs 14 residues. CDR1 and CDR2 (germline): SGHNT, YYREEE (reference sequence). The J segment lost 7 bases and the V segment lost 0 bases, leaving 5 bases of the junction unmatched. The CDR3 protein is CASSLGDRGREQYF. Here the CDR3 DNA reads TGTGCCAGCAGCTTGGGCGACAGGGGGAGGGAGCAGTACTTC.

This clone has just a few counts. This chain connects TRBV20-1 to TRBJ1-1; maybe TRBD1 (5 bases). CDR1 DFQATT and CDR2 SNEGSKA come from the germline V gene (reference sequence). V was trimmed by 3 bases and J by 1 base, leaving 6 bases between them. CDR3 length equals 12 residues. CDR3 nucleotide sequence: TGCAGTGCTAGTCAGGGGAACACTGAAGCTTTCTTT. Its protein is CSASQGNTEAFF.

This chain links TRBV7-9 with TRBJ2-1, with TRBD2 identical over 14 bases. The J segment lost 2 bases and the V segment lost 4 bases, leaving 4 bases of the junction unmatched. Germline CDR1 is SEHNR and CDR2 is FQNEAQ (reference sequence). The CDR3 totals 17 residues. Here the CDR3 DNA reads TGTGCCAGCAGCTCCGGGACTAGCGGGAGCCCCTACAATGAGCAGTTCTTC. Amino acids: CASSSGTSGSPYNEQFF.